The 9 T cell receptor beta chains reported below all come from one sample, sequenced in a study of blood T cell repertoires in COVID-19. The assay was immunoSEQ multiplex PCR, and TCRdb's table has in-frame clones only and misses some. The table includes about 180,000 clones, more than 75% detected once. The sample comprised PBMCs or T cells enriched from blood (not recorded which). The receptors were sampled from a woman in her twenties or thirties who had recovered from COVID-19.

In this sample, this clone turned up a few times. The genes are TRBV4-1 and TRBJ2-7; D is perhaps TRBD2 (6 bases). CDR1 and CDR2 (germline): MGHRA, YSYEKL. The CDR3 length is 14 residues. The ends were cut back, 0 bases at V and 0 bases at J, with 6 bases in the middle. The CDR3 spells CASSQDSGSYEQYF. In DNA form, the CDR3 reads TGCGCCAGCAGCCAAGATAGCGGCTCCTACGAGCAGTACTTC.

The V and J genes are TRBV27 and TRBJ1-1; no clear D gene. The CDR3 is 12 amino acids. The V gene's germline CDR1 is MNHEY and CDR2 SMNVEV (reference sequence). The V end lost 0 bases, the J end lost 7 bases, and 6 bases lay between the germline ends. CDR3 in DNA: TGTGCCAGCAGTTTATCGGGAGGTGAAGCTTTCTTT. Its translation: CASSLSGGEAFF.

This clone appeared once. The chain carries TRBV6-4 and TRBJ2-1; D gene uncertain. The V gene's germline CDR1 is MRHNA and CDR2 SNTAGT. The CDR3 runs 13 residues. Trimming took 2 bases from V and 9 from J, leaving 11 bases between them. The chain's CDR3 is CASSDTSNGEQFF. DNA of the CDR3: TGTGCCAGCAGTGACACCTCTAACGGTGAGCAGTTCTTC.

The chain has TRBV7-9 and TRBJ1-2; D is possibly TRBD1 (5 bases). This CDR3 region has 15 residues. The V and J ends lost 1 base and 6 bases respectively, with 15 bases between them. Germline CDR1 SEHNR, CDR2 FQNEAQ (reference sequence). CDR3 nucleotide sequence: TGTGCCAGCAGCTTAGTAAGACAGCATTTGGATGGCTACACCTTC. Translated: CASSLVRQHLDGYTF.

The genes are TRBV2 and TRBJ2-5; D is ambiguous. Germline V lookup: CDR1 SNHLY, CDR2 FYNNEI. The CDR3 runs to 13 residues. With 5 bases removed from V and 1 base from J, the gap between germline ends came to 8 bases. CDR3 coding DNA: TGTGCCAGCAGTAAAAGCTTCCAAGAGACCCAGTACTTC. It specifies CASSKSFQETQYF.

This chain links TRBV30 with TRBJ2-7, with D possibly TRBD1 on 5 matching bases. Germline values: CDR1 GTSNPN, CDR2 SVGIG (reference sequence). V was clipped by 4 bases and J by 6 bases, with 13 bases between them. This CDR3 is 12 amino acids long. The CDR3 reads CAWKGDLVEQYF. The CDR3 nucleotides are TGTGCCTGGAAAGGGGATTTGGTCGAGCAGTACTTC.

The chain couples TRBV10-3 to TRBJ2-3; D gene uncertain. With 0 bases removed from V and 5 bases from J, the gap between germline ends came to 12 bases. This CDR3 region has 15 residues. The germline V gene has CDR1 ENHRY and CDR2 SYGVKD. The CDR3 DNA follows: TGTGCCATCAGTGAGTCGGTAATCGGTGGAGATACGCAGTATTTT. Translated: CAISESVIGGDTQYF.

V usage is TRBV24-1 and J usage is TRBJ2-1; no definite D call. CDR1 and CDR2 from the germline V gene are KGHDR and SFDVKD. V was trimmed by 2 bases and J by 6 bases, leaving 10 bases between them. This CDR3 is 14 amino acids long. The CDR3 DNA follows: TGTGCCACCAGTGATTATGGCAGTACCAATGAGCAGTTCTTC. Its translation is CATSDYGSTNEQFF.

This clone was observed once. The chain is built from TRBV18 and TRBJ2-7, with 11 bases matching TRBD2. After removal of 3 bases from V and 5 bases from J, the junction contained 9 bases not matched to a gene. The CDR3 consists of 16 residues. CDR1 is KGHSH, CDR2 LQKENI, per germline. The CDR3 sequence: CASSPNSPGLADEQYF. CDR3 DNA sequence: TGTGCCAGCTCACCCAACAGTCCGGGACTAGCGGACGAGCAGTACTTC.